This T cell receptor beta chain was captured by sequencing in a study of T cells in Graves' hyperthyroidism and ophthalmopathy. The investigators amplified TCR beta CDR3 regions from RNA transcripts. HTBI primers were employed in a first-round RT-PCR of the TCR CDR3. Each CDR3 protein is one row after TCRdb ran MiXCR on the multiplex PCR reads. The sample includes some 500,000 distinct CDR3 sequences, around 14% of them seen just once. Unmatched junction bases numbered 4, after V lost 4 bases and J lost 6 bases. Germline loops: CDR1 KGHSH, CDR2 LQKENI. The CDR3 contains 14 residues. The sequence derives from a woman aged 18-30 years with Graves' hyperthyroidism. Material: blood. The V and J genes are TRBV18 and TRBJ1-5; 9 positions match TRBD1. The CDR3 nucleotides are TGTGCCAGCTCACAAGGACAGGGGATTCAGCCCCAGCATTTT. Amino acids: CASSQGQGIQPQHF. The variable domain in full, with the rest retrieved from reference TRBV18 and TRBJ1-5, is NAGVMQNPRHLVRRRGQEARLRCSPMKGHSHVYWYRQLPEEGLKFMVYLQKENIIDESGMPKERFSAEFPKEGPSILRIQQVVRGDSAAYFCASSQGQGIQPQHFGDGTRLSIL.